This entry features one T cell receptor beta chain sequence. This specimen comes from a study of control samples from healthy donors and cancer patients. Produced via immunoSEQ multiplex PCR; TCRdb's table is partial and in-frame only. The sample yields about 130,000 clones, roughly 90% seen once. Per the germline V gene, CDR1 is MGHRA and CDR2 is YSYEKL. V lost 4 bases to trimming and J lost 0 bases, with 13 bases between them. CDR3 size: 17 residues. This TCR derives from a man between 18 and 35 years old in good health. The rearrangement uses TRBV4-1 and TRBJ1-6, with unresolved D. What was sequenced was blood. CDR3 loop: CASSRHAEDSYNSPLHF. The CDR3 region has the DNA TGCGCCAGCAGCCGACACGCGGAAGACTCCTATAATTCACCCCTCCACTTT.